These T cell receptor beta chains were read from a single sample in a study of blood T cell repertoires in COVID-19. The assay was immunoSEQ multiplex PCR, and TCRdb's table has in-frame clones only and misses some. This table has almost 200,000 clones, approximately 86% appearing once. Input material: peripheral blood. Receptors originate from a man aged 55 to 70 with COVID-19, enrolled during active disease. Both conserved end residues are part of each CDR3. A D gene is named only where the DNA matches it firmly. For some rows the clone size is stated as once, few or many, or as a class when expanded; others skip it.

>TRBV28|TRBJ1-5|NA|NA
TGTGCCAGCACTACAGAGTATAGCAATCAGCCCCAGCATTTT
CASTTEYSNQPQHF
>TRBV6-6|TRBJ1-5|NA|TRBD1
TGTGCCAGCAGTTTCGGACAGGCGCAGCCCCAGCATTTT
CASSFGQAQPQHF
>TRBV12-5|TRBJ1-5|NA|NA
TGTGCTAGTGGTCAGGGACGGGACTATCAGCCCCAGCATTTT
CASGQGRDYQPQHF
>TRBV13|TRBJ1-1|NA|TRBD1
TGTGCCAGCAGCTTGGGGGACAGAAAGAACACTGAAGCTTTCTTT
CASSLGDRKNTEAFF
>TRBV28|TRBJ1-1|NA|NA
TGTGCCAGCAGTTTACCGGGAGACACTGAAGCTTTCTTT
CASSLPGDTEAFF
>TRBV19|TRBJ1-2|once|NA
TGTGCCAGTAGTAGCGAGAATTTCGTTTACTATGGCTACACCTTC
CASSSENFVYYGYTF
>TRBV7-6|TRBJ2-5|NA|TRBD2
TGTGCCAGCAGCCGAGTAGCGGGAGCGAGTGAGACCCAGTACTTC
CASSRVAGASETQYF
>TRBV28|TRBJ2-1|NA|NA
TGTGCCAGCAGTGAGGGGGGAGGGGATGAGCAGTTCTTC
CASSEGGGDEQFF
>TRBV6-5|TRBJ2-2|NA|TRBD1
TGTGCCAGCAGTTACGGGACAGGGGGAGCCGGGGAGCTGTTTTTT
CASSYGTGGAGELFF
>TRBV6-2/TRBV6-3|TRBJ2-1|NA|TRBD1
TGTGCCAGCAGTTACGTCCGGGACAGGGGGTACAATGAGCAGTTCTTC
CASSYVRDRGYNEQFF
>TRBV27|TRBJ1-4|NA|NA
TGTGCCAGCAGTCCCTCGTGGGCCCAGAAACTGTTTTTT
CASSPSWAQKLFF
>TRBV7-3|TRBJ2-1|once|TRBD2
TGTGCCAGCAGCCAACCTAGCGGAGACAATGAGCAGTTCTTC
CASSQPSGDNEQFF
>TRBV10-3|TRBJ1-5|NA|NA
TGTGCCATCAGTCTAGGGACAAGGGGCAATCAGCCCCAGCATTTT
CAISLGTRGNQPQHF
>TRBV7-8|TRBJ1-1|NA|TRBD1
TGTGCCAGCAGCTTAGGCCTCGCGGCACAGGGGCACACTGAAGCTTTCTTT
CASSLGLAAQGHTEAFF
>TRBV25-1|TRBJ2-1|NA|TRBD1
TGTGCCAGCAGCGGGACAGGGGTCTCATACAATGAGCAGTTCTTC
CASSGTGVSYNEQFF
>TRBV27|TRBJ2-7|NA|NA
TGTGCCAGCAGTGTACAAACTGGGCCCTACGAGCAGTACTTC
CASSVQTGPYEQYF
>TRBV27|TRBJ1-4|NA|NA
TGTGCCAGCAGTCCTAGGACAACTAATGAAAAACTGTTTTTT
CASSPRTTNEKLFF
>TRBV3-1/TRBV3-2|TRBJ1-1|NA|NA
TGTGCCAGCAGCACCGAGGGGAACACTGAAGCTTTCTTT
CASSTEGNTEAFF
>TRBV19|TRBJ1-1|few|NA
TGTGCCAGTAGGCCGGGACATGGAACAACTGAAGCTTTCTTT
CASRPGHGTTEAFF
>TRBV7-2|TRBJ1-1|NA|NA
TGTGCCAGCAGCTCTGAGCCACTCTTGAGGGCTTTCTTT
CASSSEPLLRAFF
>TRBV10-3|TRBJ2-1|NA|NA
TGTGCCATCACTCCTGCTGAGGGTGAACATCGGCGGCCCGGTGGAGGGAATGAGCAGTTCTTC
CAITPAEGEHRRPGGGNEQFF
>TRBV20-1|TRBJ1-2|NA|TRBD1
TGCAGTGCGTATGACAGGGATGGCTACACCTTC
CSAYDRDGYTF
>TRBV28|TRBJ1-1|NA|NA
TGTGCCAGCAGTTTACAGGGGAAGAACACTGAAGCTTTCTTT
CASSLQGKNTEAFF
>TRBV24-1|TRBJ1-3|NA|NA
TGTGCCACCAGTGATTCAGACAGGAGGTCGGGAAACACCATATATTTT
CATSDSDRRSGNTIYF
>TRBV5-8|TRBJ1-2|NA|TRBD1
TGTGCCAGCAGCGTCATTCCCGGGACAGGGGGCAATGGCTACACCTTC
CASSVIPGTGGNGYTF
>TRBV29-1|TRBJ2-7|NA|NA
TGCAGCGTTGAAGAGGTAGCTCACGAGCAGTACTTC
CSVEEVAHEQYF
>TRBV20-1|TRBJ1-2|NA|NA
TGCAGTGCTAGTGATTACAGCTCCAGTAACTATGGCTACACCTTC
CSASDYSSSNYGYTF
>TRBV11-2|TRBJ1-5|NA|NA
TGTGCCAGCAGCTTAGTGGGAGGTACGGATCAGCCCCAGCATTTT
CASSLVGGTDQPQHF
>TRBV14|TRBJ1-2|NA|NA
TGTGCCAGCAGCCAAGGAAGAGGGAACTATGGCTACACCTTC
CASSQGRGNYGYTF
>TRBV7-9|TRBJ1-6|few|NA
TGTGCCAGCAGCTCCGAAGAAGAGCAACTCCACTTT
CASSSEEEQLHF
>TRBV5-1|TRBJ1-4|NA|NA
TGCGCCAGCAGCTCATCCACAGGGAGCCGGCAACTGTTTTTT
CASSSSTGSRQLFF
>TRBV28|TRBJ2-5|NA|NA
TGTGCCAGCAGTTCACAAGAGACCCAGTACTTC
CASSSQETQYF
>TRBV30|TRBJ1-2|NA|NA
TGTGCCTGGGAGGGGAACGGCCATAGCGGCTACACCTTC
CAWEGNGHSGYTF
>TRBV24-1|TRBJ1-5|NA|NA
TGTGCCACCCAGTTAGCCCCCTATAGCAATCAGCCCCAGCATTTT
CATQLAPYSNQPQHF
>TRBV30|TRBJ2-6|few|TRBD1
TGTGCCTGGGCTGACAGGGCTTACTCTGGGGCCAACGTCCTGACTTTC
CAWADRAYSGANVLTF
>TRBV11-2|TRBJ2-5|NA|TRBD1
TGTGCCAGCAGCCCAGGGGGCCGAGAGACCCAGTACTTC
CASSPGGRETQYF
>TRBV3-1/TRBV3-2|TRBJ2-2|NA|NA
TGTGCCAGCAGCCCTACAGGGATAGGGACCGGGGAGCTGTTTTTT
CASSPTGIGTGELFF
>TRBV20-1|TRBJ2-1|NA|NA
TGCAGTGCTATAAGGACAGCGGAGCAGTTCTTC
CSAIRTAEQFF
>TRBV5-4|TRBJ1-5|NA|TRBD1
TGTGCCAGCAGTCCGGACAGGGATCAGCCCCAGCATTTT
CASSPDRDQPQHF
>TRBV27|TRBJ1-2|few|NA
TGTGCCAGCCGGAACTATGGCTACACCTTC
CASRNYGYTF
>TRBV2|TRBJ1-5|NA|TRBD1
TGTGCCAGCAACGACAGGGTAAGCAATCAGCCCCAGCATTTT
CASNDRVSNQPQHF
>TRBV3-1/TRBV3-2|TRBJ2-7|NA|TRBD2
TGTGCCAGCACCATATCGACTAGCGGAACCTACGAGCAGTACTTC
CASTISTSGTYEQYF
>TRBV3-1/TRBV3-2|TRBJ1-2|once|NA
TGTGCCAGCAGCCAAGGTGTGGGGGCCTACTATGGCTACACCTTC
CASSQGVGAYYGYTF
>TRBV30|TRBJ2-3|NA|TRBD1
TGTGCCTGGAGTACCCTTACAGGGGTCACAGATACGCAGTATTTT
CAWSTLTGVTDTQYF
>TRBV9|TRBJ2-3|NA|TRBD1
TGTGCCAGCAGCGCCCGGACAGGGGACGATACGCAGTATTTT
CASSARTGDDTQYF
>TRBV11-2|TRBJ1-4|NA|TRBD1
TGTGCCAGCAGCTTGTCGACAGGGGGAAACGAAAAACTGTTTTTT
CASSLSTGGNEKLFF
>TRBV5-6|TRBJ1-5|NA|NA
TGTGCCAGCAGCGAGGGACAATATAGCAATCAGCCCCAGCATTTT
CASSEGQYSNQPQHF
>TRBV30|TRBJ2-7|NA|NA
TGTGCTCGGGTGGAGGGAAACTACGAGCAGTACTTC
CARVEGNYEQYF
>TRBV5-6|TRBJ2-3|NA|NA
TGTGCCAGCAGCTTGGTTGGAGGGGTTGAGTATTTT
CASSLVGGVEYF
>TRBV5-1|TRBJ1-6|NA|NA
TGCGCCAGCAGCTTGGATCCGCCGAGCTCCTATAATTCACCCCTCCACTTT
CASSLDPPSSYNSPLHF
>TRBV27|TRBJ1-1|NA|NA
TGTGCCAGCAAGGGGGGGAACCGGTCAGGGCGAACTGAAGCTTTCTTT
CASKGGNRSGRTEAFF
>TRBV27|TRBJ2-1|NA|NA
TGTGCCAGCAGCCCACAGGGAACCCGTTACAATGAGCAGTTCTTC
CASSPQGTRYNEQFF
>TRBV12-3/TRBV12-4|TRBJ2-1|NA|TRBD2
TGTGCCAGCAGCTTGGGGGGGAATGAGCAGTTCTTC
CASSLGGNEQFF
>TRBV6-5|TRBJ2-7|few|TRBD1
TGTGCCAGCAGCACCGGGACAGAGTCTCCCTACGAGCAGTACTTC
CASSTGTESPYEQYF
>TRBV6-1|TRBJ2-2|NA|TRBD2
TGTGCCAGCAGTGAGCCAGCGGGAGGCGACACCGGGGAGCTGTTTTTT
CASSEPAGGDTGELFF
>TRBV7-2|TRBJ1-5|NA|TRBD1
TGTGCCAGCGGGGACAGGGGCAATCAGCCCCAGCATTTT
CASGDRGNQPQHF